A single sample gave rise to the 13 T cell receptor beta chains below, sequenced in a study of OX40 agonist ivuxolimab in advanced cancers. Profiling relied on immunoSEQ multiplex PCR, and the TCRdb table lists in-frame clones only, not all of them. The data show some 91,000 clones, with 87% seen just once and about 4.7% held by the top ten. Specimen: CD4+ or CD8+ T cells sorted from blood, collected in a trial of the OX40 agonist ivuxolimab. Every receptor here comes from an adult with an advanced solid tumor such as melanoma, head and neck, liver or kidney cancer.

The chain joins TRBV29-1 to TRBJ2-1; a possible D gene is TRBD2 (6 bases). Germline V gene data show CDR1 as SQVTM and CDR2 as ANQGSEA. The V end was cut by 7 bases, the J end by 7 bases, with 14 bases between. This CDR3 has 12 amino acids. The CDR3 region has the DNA TGCAGCGCAGACGGGGGAACAAATGAGCAGTTCTTC. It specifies CSADGGTNEQFF.

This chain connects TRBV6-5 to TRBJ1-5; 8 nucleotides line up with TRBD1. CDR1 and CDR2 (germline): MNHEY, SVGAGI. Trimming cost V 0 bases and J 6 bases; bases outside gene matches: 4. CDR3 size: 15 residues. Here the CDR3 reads CASSYSIQGGQPQHF. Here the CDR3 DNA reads TGTGCCAGCAGTTACTCGATACAGGGGGGTCAGCCCCAGCATTTT.

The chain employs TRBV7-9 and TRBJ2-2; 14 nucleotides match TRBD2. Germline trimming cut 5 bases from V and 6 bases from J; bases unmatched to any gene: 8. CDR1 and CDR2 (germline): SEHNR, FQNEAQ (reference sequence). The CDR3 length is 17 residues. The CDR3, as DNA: TGTGCCAGCAGCGTACCGACTAGCGGGAGGGCCCCCGGGGAGCTGTTTTTT. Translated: CASSVPTSGRAPGELFF. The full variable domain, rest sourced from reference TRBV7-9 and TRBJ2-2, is DTGVSQNPRHKITKRGQNVTFRCDPISEHNRLYWYRQTLGQGPEFLTYFQNEAQLEKSRLLSDRFSAERPKGSFSTLEIQRTEQGDSAMYLCASSVPTSGRAPGELFFGEGSRLTVL.

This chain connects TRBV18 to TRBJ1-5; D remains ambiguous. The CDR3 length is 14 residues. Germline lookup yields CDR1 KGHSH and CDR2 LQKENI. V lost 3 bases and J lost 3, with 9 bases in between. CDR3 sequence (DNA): TGTGCCAGCTCACCGGGCGGGAACAATCAGCCCCAGCATTTT. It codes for CASSPGGNNQPQHF.

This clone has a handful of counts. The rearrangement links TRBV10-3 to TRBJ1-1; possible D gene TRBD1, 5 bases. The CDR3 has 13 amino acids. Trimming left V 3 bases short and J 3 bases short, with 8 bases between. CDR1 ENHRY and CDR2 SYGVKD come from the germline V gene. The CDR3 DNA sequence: TGTGCCATCAGTGATTTGGGACACACTGAAGCTTTCTTT. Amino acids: CAISDLGHTEAFF.

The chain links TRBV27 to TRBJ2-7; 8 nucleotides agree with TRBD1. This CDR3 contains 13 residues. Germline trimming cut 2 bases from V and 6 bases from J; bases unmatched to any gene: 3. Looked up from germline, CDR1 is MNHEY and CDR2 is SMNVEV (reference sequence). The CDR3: CASSLRTGFEQYV. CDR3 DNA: TGTGCCAGCAGTTTAAGGACAGGGTTCGAGCAGTACGTC.

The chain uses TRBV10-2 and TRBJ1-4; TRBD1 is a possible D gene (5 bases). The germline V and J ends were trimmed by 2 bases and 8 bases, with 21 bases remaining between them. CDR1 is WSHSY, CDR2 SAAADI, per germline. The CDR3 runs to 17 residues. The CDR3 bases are TGCGCCAGCAGTGAGAGTATGGCAGGGCGATTGAAGGAAAAACTGTTTTTT. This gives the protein CASSESMAGRLKEKLFF.

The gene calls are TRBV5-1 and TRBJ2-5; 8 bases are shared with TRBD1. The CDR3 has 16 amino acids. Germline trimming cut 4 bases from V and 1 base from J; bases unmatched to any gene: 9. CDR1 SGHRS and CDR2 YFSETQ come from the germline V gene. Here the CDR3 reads CASSGSGTGIQETQYF. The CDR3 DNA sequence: TGCGCCAGCAGCGGGTCCGGGACAGGTATCCAAGAGACCCAGTACTTC.

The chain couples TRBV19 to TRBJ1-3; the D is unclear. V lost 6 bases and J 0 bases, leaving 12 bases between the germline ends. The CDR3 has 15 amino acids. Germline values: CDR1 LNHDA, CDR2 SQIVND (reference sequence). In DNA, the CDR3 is TGTGCCAGTAGGAGCCAGCAATTCTCTGGAAACACCATATATTTT. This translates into CASRSQQFSGNTIYF.

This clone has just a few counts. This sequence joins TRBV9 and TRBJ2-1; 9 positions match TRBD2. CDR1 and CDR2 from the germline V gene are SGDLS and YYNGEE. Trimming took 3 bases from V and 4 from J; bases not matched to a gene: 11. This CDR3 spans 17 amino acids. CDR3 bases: TGTGCCAGCAGCGCCAGACCCCCTAGCGGGGTTTACAATGAGCAGTTCTTC. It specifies CASSARPPSGVYNEQFF.

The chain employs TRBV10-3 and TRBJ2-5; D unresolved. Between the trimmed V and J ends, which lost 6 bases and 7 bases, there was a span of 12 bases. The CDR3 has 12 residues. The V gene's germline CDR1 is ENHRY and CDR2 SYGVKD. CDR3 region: CAISPRPGTQYF. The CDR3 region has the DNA TGTGCCATCAGCCCCAGACCGGGGACCCAGTACTTC.

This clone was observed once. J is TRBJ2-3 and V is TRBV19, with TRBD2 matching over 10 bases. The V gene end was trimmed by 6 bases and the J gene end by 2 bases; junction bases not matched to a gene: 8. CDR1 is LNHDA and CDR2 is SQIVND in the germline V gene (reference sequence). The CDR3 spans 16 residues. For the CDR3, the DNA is TGTGCCAGTAGACGGGCTAGCGGGAGTGCCACAGATACGCAGTATTTT. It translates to CASRRASGSATDTQYF.

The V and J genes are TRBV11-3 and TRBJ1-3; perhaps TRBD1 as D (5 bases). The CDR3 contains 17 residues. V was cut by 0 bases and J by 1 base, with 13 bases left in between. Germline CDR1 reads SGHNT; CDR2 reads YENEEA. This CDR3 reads CASSLDPTARSGNTIYF. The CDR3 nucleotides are TGTGCCAGCAGCTTAGATCCGACAGCAAGATCTGGAAACACCATATATTTT.